Listed here is a single T cell receptor (beta chain). The antigen this receptor binds is unknown. No base quality values were provided; no much bigger clone lies one nucleotide off. Counted from cysteine to phenylalanine, this CDR3 has 17 amino acids. The retained sequence is limited to the CDR3, 51 bases, with the frame set at the first base. The CDR1 and CDR2 encoded by the germline V gene are WSHSY and SAAADI. V is clipped by 6 bases and J by 2 bases, and the sequence between their germline boundaries is 22 bases long. Libraries were constructed by the immunoSEQ multiplex PCR assay. For the multiplex PCR, a mixture combining 60 forward primers for TCR Vbeta segments and 13 reverse primers for TCR Jbeta segments was used. A multiplex PCR assay on genomic DNA amplified the CDR3 region of rearranged TCR beta genes. Amplified TCR beta libraries were sequenced as 87-base-pair reads on the Illumina HiSeq System. As for the authors' bioinformatics: Across the 640 or so repertoires, a later analysis counted roughly 77 million unique TCR beta chains, approximately 12 million of which were shared by at least two donors. To remove PCR and sequencing errors, raw reads were error-corrected and collapsed into unique sequences using a nearest-neighbor algorithm that merged closely related sequences. To assign V, D and J gene segments, CDR3 sequences were aligned to IMGT reference sequences. For a sequence to be retained, a match of at least six nucleotides was required to both a V gene segment and a J gene segment. Rearrangements were called productive when the CDR3 lacked stop codons and stayed in frame with V and J; all others were non-productive. CDR3 was defined according to IMGT convention as the region running from the second conserved V-encoded cysteine to the conserved J-encoded phenylalanine. Sequences without an unambiguous match to a single V gene segment were excluded from the earlier analysis of 587 of the donors. In an earlier analysis of 450 to 700 of the donors, V segments were called functional above 56.7% productive rearrangements and were called segregating when the between-donor standard deviation exceeded 5%. A statistical classification framework was built to diagnose cytomegalovirus status from the catalog of TCR beta chain sequences. In a later analysis, V and J genes were assigned by comparing TCR nucleotide sequences against IMGT/GENE-DB human TR gene sequences. The TCRdist pipeline was used in a later analysis to assign CDR3 sequences and most-parsimonious VDJ recombination scenarios. In a later analysis, every TCR beta chain was defined by the combination of its CDR3 amino acid sequence and its V-gene family, and reads without a unique V-gene family were dropped. As a way to deal with suspected cross-contamination and a sequencing artifact, a later analysis dropped roughly 620 nucleotide sequences that were highly shared and had low generation probability. A later analysis calculated a clonal expansion index for each public chain from normalized within-repertoire ranks of inferred template counts. In a later analysis, generation probabilities were computed using a VDJ recombination model fitted to out-of-frame rearrangements, and the results were checked against IGoR. Hypergeometric tests were used in a later analysis to score TCR-TCR, TCR-HLA and TCR-CMV co-occurrence, with a repertoire-size bias correction applied to the TCR pairs. In a later analysis, false discovery rates were estimated by permuting HLA or CMV assignments 20 times. In a later analysis, co-occurring TCRs were grouped using DBSCAN, and TCRdist sequence similarity was added for clustering within HLA-allele-positive subsets. Co-occurrence clustering excluded repertoires with fewer than 30,000 or more than 120,000 public chains, plus five with anomalous nucleotide sharing. This immuneACCESS table, as held by TCRdb, lists in-frame sequences with V and J called but not all clones. Of the missing ones, under half trace to an unresolved V gene in checked studies; the others have no known cause. Clone size and V and J calls were adopted from that table, with D and trimming inferred from the DNA. The sample table records 57,000 or so clones; around three quarters of these occur just once. The ten largest clones add up to approximately 19% of the sample.

This sample was taken from a study of cytomegalovirus exposure and HLA in healthy donors (dated by TCRdb to 2017 to 2019). Study-level background: According to an earlier analysis of 550 to 750 of the donors, some 180 million T cells yielded 117 million unique TCR beta sequences and about 300 Gb of sequence data. An early release that covered about 600 HLA-typed donors contained 300 to 350 gigabases of sequencing data and around 80 million unique TCR sequences. Among the roughly 430 genotyped donors, under 90% belonged to the genetic ancestry cluster associated with self-reported Caucasian donors. The study aimed to test whether cataloging public T cell receptors could reveal signatures of past pathogen exposure. Using immunosequencing, the study profiled T cell repertoires from around 670 subjects and related those repertoires to cytomegalovirus serostatus. Besides the first cohort of some 670 subjects, a separate validation cohort made up of over 100 different subjects was used. To predict cytomegalovirus infection status, the study combined high-throughput TCR immunosequencing, statistical association of individual TCRs with disease status, and machine learning. A later analysis re-examined previously published TCR beta repertoires from more than 650 donors and added high-resolution HLA genotyping to investigate patterns of TCR occurrence. The later analysis used no new phenotypic data to find candidate immune exposures, relying instead on TCR beta sequences and their occurrence across donors. An earlier analysis of some 500 of the donors used high-throughput TCR beta sequencing to judge whether each TCR beta V gene segment behaved as functional or pseudogenic. Donor age, sex, ethnicity and CMV serostatus were collected together with the repertoire data. Genome-wide SNP genotypes for about 60% of the roughly 670 donors were used in a later genetic analysis, which treated that subset as a discovery cohort. All discovery cohort repertoires had been generated using a single sequencing platform. HLA typing covered class I and class II loci at four-digit resolution. The number of typed donors differed by locus: about 629-630 for A, B, C, DRB1 and DQB1; 522 for DQA1; approximately 610 for DPA1; and some 470 for DPB1. Several DR-DQ haplotypes were handled as single units for association and clustering, since linkage in the cohort was strong. Across some 400 genotyped donors of the cohort, an average of about 250,000 unique TCR beta nucleotide sequences per donor were sequenced, and 15% to 20% of those sequences were non-productive. Study-level results and caveats: According to a later analysis, most CMV-associated TCR beta chains appeared to be HLA-restricted, and the HLA associations seemed to be driven largely by CMV exposure. While some public TCRs were present in many individuals, most TCR sequences turned up only very rarely across donors. The study listed 164 TCR beta chains as associated with cytomegalovirus. A group of highly shared sequence variants was considered likely to be a technical artifact of the sequencing pipeline. Seventeen rarely observed V segments, including chromosome 9 orphons, were excluded from the earlier analysis of some 590 of the donors because counts were too low. A later analysis reported that several top co-occurrence clusters appeared linked to parvovirus B19, influenza, CMV and Epstein-Barr virus. The presence/absence analyses assumed that sequencing depth was roughly uniform across donors, and that assumption may not be true. For the cohort, immune exposure information was limited to CMV serostatus. The classifier was reported to diagnose cytomegalovirus status with high specificity and sensitivity in both the original cohort and the validation cohort. A further reported finding was that TCR beta sequences accurately predicted the HLA-A and HLA-B alleles for most subjects in the first cohort. When HLA alleles, especially DR and DQ, strongly co-occurred, attributing TCR associations to individual alleles was difficult. In an earlier analysis of around 500 of the donors, most TCR beta V segments appeared in productive rearrangements about 90% or about 30% of the time, broadly matching IMGT annotations. Linkage disequilibrium might explain the correlated functional status among segregating V segments, but an unknown experimental factor could not be excluded. Compared with equally common non-associated chains, HLA-associated TCR beta chains in a later analysis were more clonally expanded and had lower generation probabilities. In a later analysis, the rate of TCR association differed among HLA loci, with DRB1 alleles having the most associated TCRs and HLA-C alleles having the fewest. A later genetic analysis associated a missense DCLRE1C variant with V-gene and J-gene trimming of TCR beta chains, and an independent cohort replicated the association. According to a later genetic analysis, donors in an Asian-associated ancestry cluster had fewer N-insertions in productive TCRs than the approximately 670-donor mean. Because HLA typing was unavailable for some donors at each locus, only the typed subset was used in association tests. A later analysis associated about 16,000 TCR beta sequences with specific HLA alleles at a false discovery rate of 0.05. The cohort was sequenced for TCR beta chains only, and without alpha or paired-chain data the features that could be detected were limited. Because the 87-base-pair reads could not distinguish some IMGT-functional V segments, including TRBV6-2 and TRBV6-3, those segments were excluded. A few of the identified cytomegalovirus-associated TCR beta chains were confirmed in vitro to be specific for cytomegalovirus antigens. The authors suggested that the approach could potentially be generalized to other disease states and immunological phenotypes.

The cohort consisted of 600 to 750 healthy bone marrow donors. At the time of sampling, all cohort members were nominally healthy, though unrecorded immune exposures were likely present. The donor tested CMV seropositive, placing the donor among the roughly 300 seropositive members of the cohort. Every donor gave a peripheral blood sample, and the peripheral blood mononuclear cells from that sample were used for TCR beta sequencing. Genomic DNA extraction from the blood cell samples was performed with the Qiagen DNeasy Blood Extraction Kit. Rearrangement joined TRBV10-2 to TRBJ1-2; the D gene assignment is ambiguous. The TCR was taken from a woman aged 60-75 years in good health and CMV-seropositive. What was sequenced was PBMCs. The CDR3 protein sequence reads: CASSNGLERTTNYGYTF. The DNA reads as follows: TGCGCCAGCAGCAACGGACTCGAACGCACCACGAACTATGGCTACACCTTC.